Listed below are T cell receptor beta chains from one sample, sequenced in a study of CD8 T cells in Susac syndrome. From the immunoSEQ multiplex PCR reads, TCRdb called clonotypes with MiXCR, one entry per CDR3 protein. This table has about 200,000 distinct CDR3 sequences, around 95% appearing once. Sequenced: CD4+ T cells from PBMCs. Receptor source: a human donor in good health. The CDR3 runs from the conserved cysteine through the conserved F or W. Fields, in order: J gene, clone size, D gene, V gene, CDR3 protein, CDR3 DNA. D genes are given only for firm matches. Clone sizes are given selectively: once, few, many, or a class where the clone is expanded.

J: TRBJ1-2
size: NA
D: NA
V: TRBV25-1
CDR3: CASSSAGAEGYTF
DNA: TGTGCCAGCAGTTCAGCGGGGGCAGAAGGCTACACCTTC

J: TRBJ1-2
size: NA
D: NA
V: TRBV7-2
CDR3: CASSSGQNYGYTF
DNA: TGTGCCAGCAGCTCCGGACAGAACTATGGCTACACCTTC

J: TRBJ2-1
size: NA
D: TRBD1
V: TRBV27
CDR3: CASSFRGQGWNEQFF
DNA: TGTGCCAGCAGTTTCCGAGGACAGGGTTGGAATGAGCAGTTCTTC

J: TRBJ1-2
size: NA
D: NA
V: TRBV7-3
CDR3: CASSPQGRVDYGYTF
DNA: TGTGCCAGCAGCCCTCAGGGAAGGGTAGACTATGGCTACACCTTC

J: TRBJ1-2
size: NA
D: TRBD1
V: TRBV29-1
CDR3: CSHRGLSYGYTF
DNA: TGCAGCCACAGGGGGCTAAGCTATGGCTACACCTTC

J: TRBJ1-1
size: NA
D: NA
V: TRBV7-9
CDR3: CASSALQTGEAFF
DNA: TGTGCCAGCAGCGCGTTACAGACAGGTGAAGCTTTCTTT

J: TRBJ1-5
size: NA
D: NA
V: TRBV28
CDR3: CASSLLTGNDQPQHF
DNA: TGTGCCAGCAGTCTACTTACAGGGAACGATCAGCCCCAGCATTTT

J: TRBJ2-4
size: NA
D: TRBD1
V: TRBV12-3/TRBV12-4
CDR3: CASSLPPGQGIQYF
DNA: TGTGCCAGCAGTCTACCACCGGGACAGGGAATTCAGTACTTC

J: TRBJ2-1
size: NA
D: NA
V: TRBV24-1
CDR3: CATSDSRGSYNEQFF
DNA: TGTGCCACCAGTGATTCCAGGGGCTCCTACAATGAGCAGTTCTTC

J: TRBJ2-2
size: NA
D: NA
V: TRBV24-1
CDR3: CATENRGGANTGELFF
DNA: TGTGCCACCGAGAATCGAGGCGGGGCGAACACCGGGGAGCTGTTTTTT

J: TRBJ2-6
size: NA
D: NA
V: TRBV9
CDR3: CASSVGWRGAGGANVLTF
DNA: TGTGCCAGCAGCGTAGGATGGCGAGGGGCCGGTGGGGCCAACGTCCTGACTTTC

J: TRBJ2-1
size: NA
D: TRBD2
V: TRBV5-6
CDR3: CASSLWREGYNEQFF
DNA: TGTGCCAGCAGCTTGTGGCGGGAGGGCTACAATGAGCAGTTCTTC

J: TRBJ2-5
size: NA
D: TRBD2
V: TRBV30
CDR3: CAWNRLASGMFLETQYF
DNA: TGTGCCTGGAACAGATTGGCTAGCGGGATGTTCCTAGAGACCCAGTACTTC

J: TRBJ1-2
size: NA
D: NA
V: TRBV12-3/TRBV12-4
CDR3: CASTLAPGQHGYTF
DNA: TGTGCCAGCACCTTAGCCCCCGGGCAGCATGGCTACACCTTC

J: TRBJ1-2
size: NA
D: NA
V: TRBV30
CDR3: CAWGPVQSNYGYTF
DNA: TGTGCCTGGGGCCCGGTTCAGTCTAACTATGGCTACACCTTC

J: TRBJ1-5
size: few
D: NA
V: TRBV12-3/TRBV12-4
CDR3: CASSSGLSNQPQHF
DNA: TGTGCCAGCAGTTCGGGCCTGAGCAATCAGCCCCAGCATTTT

J: TRBJ2-5
size: NA
D: TRBD2
V: TRBV20-1
CDR3: CSRPGGGVETQYF
DNA: TGCAGCCGTCCCGGCGGGGGGGTAGAGACCCAGTACTTC

J: TRBJ2-1
size: NA
D: TRBD2
V: TRBV9
CDR3: CASSVSGRVWNEQFF
DNA: TGTGCCAGCAGCGTTAGCGGGAGGGTTTGGAATGAGCAGTTCTTC

J: TRBJ2-6
size: NA
D: NA
V: TRBV20-1
CDR3: CSAASSGANVLTF
DNA: TGCAGTGCCGCTAGCTCTGGGGCCAACGTCCTGACTTTC

J: TRBJ2-5
size: NA
D: NA
V: TRBV18
CDR3: CASSPSTATSQETQYF
DNA: TGTGCCAGCTCACCTTCCACAGCCACTTCTCAAGAGACCCAGTACTTC

J: TRBJ1-1
size: NA
D: NA
V: TRBV5-1
CDR3: CASSLDTVTFEAFF
DNA: TGCGCCAGCAGCTTGGATACGGTAACTTTTGAAGCTTTCTTT

J: TRBJ1-1
size: NA
D: NA
V: TRBV6-2/TRBV6-3
CDR3: CASSYGLWRQMNTEAFF
DNA: TGTGCCAGCAGTTATGGGTTATGGCGACAGATGAACACTGAAGCTTTCTTT

J: TRBJ2-5
size: NA
D: TRBD1
V: TRBV24-1
CDR3: CATSDRTGAQETQYF
DNA: TGTGCCACCAGTGACCGGACAGGAGCCCAAGAGACCCAGTACTTC

J: TRBJ1-2
size: NA
D: NA
V: TRBV4-3
CDR3: CASSLVGGIGIGYTF
DNA: TGCGCCAGCAGCCTGGTCGGGGGTATCGGAATCGGCTACACCTTC

J: TRBJ2-5
size: NA
D: NA
V: TRBV7-9
CDR3: CASSLEGSWLTLQETQYF
DNA: TGTGCCAGCAGCTTAGAGGGGTCATGGCTAACCCTCCAAGAGACCCAGTACTTC

J: TRBJ1-5
size: NA
D: TRBD1
V: TRBV4-2
CDR3: CASSQDGDRNQPQHF
DNA: TGTGCCAGCAGCCAAGATGGGGACAGAAATCAGCCCCAGCATTTT

J: TRBJ2-5
size: NA
D: NA
V: TRBV7-8
CDR3: CASSQTGMGETQYF
DNA: TGTGCCAGCAGCCAAACAGGGATGGGGGAGACCCAGTACTTC

J: TRBJ2-5
size: once
D: NA
V: TRBV28
CDR3: CASRVSAETQYF
DNA: TGTGCCAGCAGGGTGTCGGCCGAGACCCAGTACTTC

J: TRBJ1-5
size: NA
D: NA
V: TRBV6-5
CDR3: CASSPDRSRNQPQHF
DNA: TGTGCCAGCAGTCCCGACAGGAGTCGGAATCAGCCCCAGCATTTT

J: TRBJ2-1
size: NA
D: TRBD2
V: TRBV7-8
CDR3: CASSLFLASGNEQFF
DNA: TGTGCCAGCAGCTTATTTCTCGCTAGCGGTAATGAGCAGTTCTTC

J: TRBJ2-1
size: once
D: NA
V: TRBV7-2
CDR3: CASSLAVGEQFF
DNA: TGTGCCAGCAGCTTAGCGGTCGGTGAGCAGTTCTTC

J: TRBJ1-1
size: NA
D: NA
V: TRBV9
CDR3: CASSVGTNPRNTEAFF
DNA: TGTGCCAGCAGCGTCGGGACCAACCCAAGGAACACTGAAGCTTTCTTT

J: TRBJ2-3
size: NA
D: NA
V: TRBV20-1
CDR3: CSAKYSAGDTQYF
DNA: TGCAGTGCTAAGTACTCCGCGGGGGATACGCAGTATTTT

J: TRBJ2-1
size: NA
D: NA
V: TRBV28
CDR3: CASKQGQREQFF
DNA: TGTGCCAGCAAACAAGGGCAAAGGGAGCAGTTCTTC

J: TRBJ2-3
size: NA
D: NA
V: TRBV25-1
CDR3: CASSEYGRSTDTQYF
DNA: TGTGCCAGCAGTGAATATGGACGGAGCACAGATACGCAGTATTTT

J: TRBJ2-4
size: NA
D: NA
V: TRBV28
CDR3: CASSQTSGLAKNIQYF
DNA: TGTGCCAGCAGCCAAACCTCAGGGTTGGCCAAAAACATTCAGTACTTC

J: TRBJ1-2
size: NA
D: TRBD1
V: TRBV20-1
CDR3: CSGPDKGAYTF
DNA: TGCAGCGGCCCAGACAAGGGGGCCTACACCTTC

J: TRBJ2-7
size: NA
D: NA
V: TRBV7-2
CDR3: CASSLQQGFLYEQYF
DNA: TGTGCCAGCAGCTTACAACAGGGTTTCCTCTACGAGCAGTACTTC

J: TRBJ1-2
size: NA
D: NA
V: TRBV6-5
CDR3: CASSYTEDSSMPHYTF
DNA: TGTGCCAGCAGTTACACCGAGGACTCAAGCATGCCACACTACACCTTC

J: TRBJ1-4
size: NA
D: NA
V: TRBV30
CDR3: CAWRGDLNEKLFF
DNA: TGTGCCTGGAGGGGGGACTTAAATGAAAAACTGTTTTTT

J: TRBJ2-3
size: NA
D: NA
V: TRBV4-1
CDR3: CASSQLWQPGTQYF
DNA: TGCGCCAGCAGCCAACTCTGGCAGCCGGGTACGCAGTATTTT

J: TRBJ2-6
size: NA
D: NA
V: TRBV27
CDR3: CASSPFGGANVLTF
DNA: TGTGCCAGCAGCCCTTTTGGTGGGGCCAACGTCCTGACTTTC

J: TRBJ2-3
size: NA
D: NA
V: TRBV18
CDR3: CASSRASDADTQYF
DNA: TGTGCCAGCTCACGAGCTAGCGATGCAGATACGCAGTATTTT

J: TRBJ1-3
size: NA
D: NA
V: TRBV25-1
CDR3: CASSPTAGGNTIYF
DNA: TGTGCCAGCAGTCCAACGGCTGGGGGAAACACCATATATTTT

J: TRBJ2-6
size: NA
D: NA
V: TRBV28
CDR3: CATGTASGANVLTF
DNA: TGTGCCACCGGAACGGCCTCTGGGGCCAACGTCCTGACTTTC

J: TRBJ2-3
size: once
D: TRBD2
V: TRBV29-1
CDR3: CSAGGLAGFNKADTQYF
DNA: TGCAGCGCTGGGGGCCTAGCGGGATTTAATAAGGCGGATACGCAGTATTTT